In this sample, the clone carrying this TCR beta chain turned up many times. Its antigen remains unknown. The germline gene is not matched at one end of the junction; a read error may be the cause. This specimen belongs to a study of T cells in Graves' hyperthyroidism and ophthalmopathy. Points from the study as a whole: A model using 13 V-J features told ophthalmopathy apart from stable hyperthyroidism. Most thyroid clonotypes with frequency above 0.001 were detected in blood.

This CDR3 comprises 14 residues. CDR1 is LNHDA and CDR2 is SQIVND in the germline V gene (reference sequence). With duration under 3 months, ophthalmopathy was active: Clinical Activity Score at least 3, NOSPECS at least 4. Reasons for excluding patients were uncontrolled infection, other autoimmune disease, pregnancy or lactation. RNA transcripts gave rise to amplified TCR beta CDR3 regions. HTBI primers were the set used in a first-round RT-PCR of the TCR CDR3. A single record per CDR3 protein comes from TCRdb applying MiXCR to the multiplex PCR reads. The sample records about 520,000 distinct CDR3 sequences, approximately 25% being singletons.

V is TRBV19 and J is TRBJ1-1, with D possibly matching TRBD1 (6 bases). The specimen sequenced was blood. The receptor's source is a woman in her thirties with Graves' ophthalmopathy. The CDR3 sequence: CASSTGTVNTEAFF. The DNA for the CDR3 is TGTGCCAGCAGTACAGGGACGGTGAACACTGAAGCTTTCTTT. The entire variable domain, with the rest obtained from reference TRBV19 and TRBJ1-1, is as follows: DGGITQSPKYLFRKEGQNVTLSCEQNLNHDAMYWYRQDPGQGLRLIYYSQIVNDFQKGDIAEGYSVSREKKESFPLTVTSAQKNPTAFYLCASSTGTVNTEAFFGQGTRLTVV.